This T cell receptor (beta chain) was profiled in a study of blood T cell repertoires in COVID-19 (dated by TCRdb to about 2020). Concerning the study at large: The collaborator samples originated in the United States, Italy and Spain and spanned the acute and convalescent phases of COVID-19. Samples came from the ongoing ImmuneRACE study (first 160 participants) plus 1,254 subjects from 6 global collaborators. The dataset comprised deeply sampled blood TCRbeta repertoires from subjects exposed to, actively infected with, or recovered from COVID-19. Where available, HLA class I and class II types were obtained from metadata supplied by the sample provider rather than from assay-based typing. The prospective study material was composed of cDNA or gDNA derived from T cells, B-cell-depleted T cells, or PBMCs. The repertoires were released in a freely available public database meant as a resource for research on the immune response to SARS-CoV-2. Nearly every sample came with metadata listing a de-identified subject ID, COVID-19 status, age in years and sex.

TCRbeta CDR3 regions were amplified from genomic DNA using the immunoSEQ Assay, a bias-controlled multiplex PCR. As for how the authors treated the data: The number of nucleated cells in each sample was estimated by amplification of reference gene primers within the assay. To quantify the absolute abundance of each unique TCRbeta CDR3 rearrangement, sequence reads were collapsed and filtered. Productive Simpson clonality was computed per sample as the square root of Simpson's diversity index over productive rearrangements. What TCRdb holds here is the immuneACCESS table cut down to in-frame rearrangements. Part of the clones is not present; checked against another copy, under half of the missing clones reflect an unresolved V gene, and the others are unexplained. V and J calls and clone size follow that table, whereas D and trimming were derived from the DNA. The sample table holds about 240,000 clones, of which around nine tenths were seen once. The top ten clones comprise roughly 8.3% of the sample.

For this clone: There is no known antigen for this receptor. The sample holds no much larger clone one base away, and base qualities are not on file.

The CDR3 numbers 18 residues from cysteine through phenylalanine. Only the CDR3 DNA is retained, 54 bases long and in frame from the first base. After removal of 1 base from V and 0 bases from J, the junction retains 6 bases not matched to a gene. Sequences LGHDT (CDR1) and YNNKEL (CDR2) are obtained from the germline V gene (reference sequence). What the study reported, not specific to this receptor: The amount of clinical and demographic metadata varied by source and participant and was provided uncurated.

Enrolling through a virtual design, the prospective study's participants ranged in age from roughly 18 to 90 years and lived across roughly 23 United States geographic areas. Cohort assignment in the prospective study relied on participant-reported clinical history from a screening survey and a study questionnaire. ImmuneRACE Cohort 3 recovered participants were defined by two consecutive negative NP/OP PCR tests, healthcare professional clearance, or symptom resolution. In the prospective study, mobile phlebotomists collected whole blood, serum and a nasopharyngeal or oropharyngeal swab from each participant. Participants in the prospective study had the option to provide additional blood draws and questionnaires over an approximately 2-month period. Before DNA extraction, prospective study blood samples were shipped either frozen or at room temperature.

This TCR derives from a man aged 40-50 years who had recovered from COVID-19. The chain uses TRBV3-1 (or the pseudogene TRBV3-2) and TRBJ1-1, with 12 bases in between that match TRBD1. The sequenced material came from PBMCs or T cells enriched from blood (not recorded which). The DNA sequence follows: TGTGCCAGCAGCCAAGCCGGGACAGGGGGCTTCGTGAACACTGAAGCTTTCTTT. The resulting protein is CASSQAGTGGFVNTEAFF.